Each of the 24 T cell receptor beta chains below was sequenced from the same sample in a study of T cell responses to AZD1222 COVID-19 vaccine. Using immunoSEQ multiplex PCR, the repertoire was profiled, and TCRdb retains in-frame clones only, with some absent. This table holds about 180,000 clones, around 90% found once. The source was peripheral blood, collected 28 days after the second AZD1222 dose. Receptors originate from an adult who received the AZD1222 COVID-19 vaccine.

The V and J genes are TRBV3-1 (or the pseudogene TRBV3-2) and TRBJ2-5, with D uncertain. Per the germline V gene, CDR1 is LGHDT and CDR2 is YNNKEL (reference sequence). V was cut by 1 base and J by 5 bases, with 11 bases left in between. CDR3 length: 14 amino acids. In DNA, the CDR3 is TGTGCCAGCAGCCAAGCTTCCCATGGGGAGACCCAGTACTTC. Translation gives CASSQASHGETQYF.

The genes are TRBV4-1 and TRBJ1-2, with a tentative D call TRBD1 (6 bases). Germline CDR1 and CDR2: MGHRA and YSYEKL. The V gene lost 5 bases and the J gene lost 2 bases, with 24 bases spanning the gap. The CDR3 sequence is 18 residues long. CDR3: CASSILPGHQTTNYGYTF. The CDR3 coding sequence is TGCGCCAGCAGCATTCTGCCGGGACACCAAACGACCAACTATGGCTACACCTTC.

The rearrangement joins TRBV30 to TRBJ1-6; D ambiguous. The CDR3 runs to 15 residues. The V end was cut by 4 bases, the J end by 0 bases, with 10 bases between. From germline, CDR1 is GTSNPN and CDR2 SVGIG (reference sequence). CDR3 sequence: CAWTHGSSYNSPLHF. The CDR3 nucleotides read TGTGCCTGGACCCACGGGAGCTCCTATAATTCACCCCTCCACTTT.

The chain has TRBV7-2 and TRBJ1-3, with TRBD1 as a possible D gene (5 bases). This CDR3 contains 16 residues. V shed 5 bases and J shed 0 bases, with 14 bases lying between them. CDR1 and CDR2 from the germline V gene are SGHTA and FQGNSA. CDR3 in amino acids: CASSPWDPFSGNTIYF. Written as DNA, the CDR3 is TGTGCCAGCAGCCCTTGGGACCCCTTCTCTGGAAACACCATATATTTT.

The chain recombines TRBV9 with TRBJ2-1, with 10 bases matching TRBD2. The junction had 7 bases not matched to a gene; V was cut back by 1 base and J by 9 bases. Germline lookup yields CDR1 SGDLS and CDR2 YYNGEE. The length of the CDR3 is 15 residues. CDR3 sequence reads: CASSVISSSGSEQFF. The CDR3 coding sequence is TGTGCCAGCAGCGTAATTTCGTCTAGCGGGAGTGAGCAGTTCTTC.

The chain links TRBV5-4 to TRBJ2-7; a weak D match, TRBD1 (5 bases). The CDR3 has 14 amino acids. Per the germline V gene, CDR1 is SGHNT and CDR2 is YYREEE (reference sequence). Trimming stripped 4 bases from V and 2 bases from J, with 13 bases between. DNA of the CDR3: TGTGCCAGCAGCCTCCAGGGTATACCCTACGAGCAGTACTTC. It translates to CASSLQGIPYEQYF. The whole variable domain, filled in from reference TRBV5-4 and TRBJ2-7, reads ETGVTQSPTHLIKTRGQQVTLRCSSQSGHNTVSWYQQALGQGPQFIFQYYREEENGRGNFPPRFSGLQFPNYSSELNVNALELDDSALYLCASSLQGIPYEQYFGPGTRLTVT.

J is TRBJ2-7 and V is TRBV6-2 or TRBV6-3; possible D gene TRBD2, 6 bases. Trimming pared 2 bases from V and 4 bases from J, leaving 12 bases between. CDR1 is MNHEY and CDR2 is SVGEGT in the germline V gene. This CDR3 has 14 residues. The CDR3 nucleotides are TGTGCCAGCAGTTACCCAGCGGGTACTTACGAGCAGTACTTC. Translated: CASSYPAGTYEQYF.

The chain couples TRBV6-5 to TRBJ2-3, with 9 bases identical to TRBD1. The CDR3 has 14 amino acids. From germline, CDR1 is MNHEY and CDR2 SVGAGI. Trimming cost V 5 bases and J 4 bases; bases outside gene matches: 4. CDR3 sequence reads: CASSLQGAADTQYF. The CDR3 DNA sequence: TGTGCCAGCAGTCTACAGGGGGCGGCAGATACGCAGTATTTT.

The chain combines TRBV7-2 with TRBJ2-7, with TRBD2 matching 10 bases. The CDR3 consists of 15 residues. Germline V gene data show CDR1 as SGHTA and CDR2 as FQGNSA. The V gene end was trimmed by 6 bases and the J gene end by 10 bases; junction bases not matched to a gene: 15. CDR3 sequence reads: CASRKSGGDPTSQYF. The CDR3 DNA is TGTGCCAGCAGAAAAAGCGGGGGGGATCCTACGAGCCAGTACTTC.

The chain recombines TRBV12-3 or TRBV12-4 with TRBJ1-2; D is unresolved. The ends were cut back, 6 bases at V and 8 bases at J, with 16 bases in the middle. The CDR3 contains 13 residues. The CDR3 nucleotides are TGTGCCAGCAGCCCAGGACCAGCCGGAGGCTACACCTTC. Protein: CASSPGPAGGYTF.

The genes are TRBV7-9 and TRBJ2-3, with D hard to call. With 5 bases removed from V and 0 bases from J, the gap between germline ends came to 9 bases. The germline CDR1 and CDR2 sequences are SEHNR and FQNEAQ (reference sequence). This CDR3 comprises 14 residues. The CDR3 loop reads CASSAGSSTDTQYF. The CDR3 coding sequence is TGTGCCAGCAGCGCTGGTTCTAGCACAGATACGCAGTATTTT.

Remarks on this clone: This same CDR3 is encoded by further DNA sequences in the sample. The CDR3 DNA sequence: TGTGCCAGCAGTCCAGGACAGTCCTACGAGCAGTACTTC. Residues: CASSPGQSYEQYF. This chain connects TRBV28 to TRBJ2-7; TRBD1 might be the D (6 bases). Germline assignment: CDR1 MDHEN and CDR2 SYDVKM. The V gene lost 5 bases and the J gene lost 1 base, with 9 bases spanning the gap. This CDR3 region has 13 residues. The full variable domain, its missing parts supplied by reference TRBV28 and TRBJ2-7, is DVKVTQSSRYLVKRTGEKVFLECVQDMDHENMFWYRQDPGLGLRLIYFSYDVKMKEKGDIPEGYSVSREKKERFSLILESASTNQTSMYLCASSPGQSYEQYFGPGTRLTVT.

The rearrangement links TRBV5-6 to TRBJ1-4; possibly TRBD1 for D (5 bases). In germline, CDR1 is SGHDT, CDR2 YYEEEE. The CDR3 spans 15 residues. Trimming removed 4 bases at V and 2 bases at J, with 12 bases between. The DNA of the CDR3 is TGTGCCAGCAGCGGGGTGGGGACCACTAATGAAAAACTGTTTTTT. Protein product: CASSGVGTTNEKLFF.

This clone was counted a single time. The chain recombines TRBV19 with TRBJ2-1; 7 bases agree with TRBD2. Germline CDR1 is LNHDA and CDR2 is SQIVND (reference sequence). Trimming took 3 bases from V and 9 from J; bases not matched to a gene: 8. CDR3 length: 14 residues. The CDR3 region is CASSMASGRGEQFF. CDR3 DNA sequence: TGTGCCAGTAGTATGGCTAGCGGACGGGGTGAGCAGTTCTTC.

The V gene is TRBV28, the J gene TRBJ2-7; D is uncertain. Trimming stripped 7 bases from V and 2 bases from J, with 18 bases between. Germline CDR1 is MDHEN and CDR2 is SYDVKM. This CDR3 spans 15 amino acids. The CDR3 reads CASTFSAPATYEQYF. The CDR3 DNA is TGTGCCAGCACCTTTTCGGCTCCGGCAACCTACGAGCAGTACTTC. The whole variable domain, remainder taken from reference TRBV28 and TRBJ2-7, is DVKVTQSSRYLVKRTGEKVFLECVQDMDHENMFWYRQDPGLGLRLIYFSYDVKMKEKGDIPEGYSVSREKKERFSLILESASTNQTSMYLCASTFSAPATYEQYFGPGTRLTVT.

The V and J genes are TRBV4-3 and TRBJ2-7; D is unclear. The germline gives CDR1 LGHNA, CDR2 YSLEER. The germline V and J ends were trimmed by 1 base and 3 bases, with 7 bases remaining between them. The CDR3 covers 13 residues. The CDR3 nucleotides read TGCGCCAGCAGCCAAGTTCCTGGCTACGAGCAGTACTTC. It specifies CASSQVPGYEQYF.

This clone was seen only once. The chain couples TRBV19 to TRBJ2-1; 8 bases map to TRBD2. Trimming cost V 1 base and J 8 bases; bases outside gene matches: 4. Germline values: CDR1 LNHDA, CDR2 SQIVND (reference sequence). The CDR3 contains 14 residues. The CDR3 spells CASSIGGRRDEQFF. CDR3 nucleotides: TGTGCCAGTAGTATAGGCGGGAGGAGAGATGAGCAGTTCTTC.

The CDR3 nucleotides read TGTGCCAGCAGCCCGAGGGACGGCAATGGAAACACCATATATTTT. Amino acids: CASSPRDGNGNTIYF. This chain connects TRBV9 to TRBJ1-3, with D tentatively TRBD1 (5 bases). Germline CDR1 reads SGDLS; CDR2 reads YYNGEE. Trimming removed 4 bases at V and 3 bases at J, with 14 bases between. This CDR3 region has 15 residues.

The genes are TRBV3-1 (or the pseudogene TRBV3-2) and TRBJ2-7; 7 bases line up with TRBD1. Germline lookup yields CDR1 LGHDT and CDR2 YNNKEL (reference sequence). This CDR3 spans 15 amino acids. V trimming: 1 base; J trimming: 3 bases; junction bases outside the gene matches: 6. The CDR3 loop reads CASSQALAGGYEQYF. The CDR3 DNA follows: TGTGCCAGCAGCCAAGCGCTGGCAGGGGGCTACGAGCAGTACTTC.

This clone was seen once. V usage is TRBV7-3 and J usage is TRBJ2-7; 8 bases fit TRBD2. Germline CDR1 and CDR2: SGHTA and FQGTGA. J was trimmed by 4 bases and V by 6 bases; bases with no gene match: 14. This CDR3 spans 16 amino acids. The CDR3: CASSLAGGGDQYEQYF. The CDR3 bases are TGTGCCAGCAGTCTGGCGGGGGGCGGTGACCAATACGAGCAGTACTTC.

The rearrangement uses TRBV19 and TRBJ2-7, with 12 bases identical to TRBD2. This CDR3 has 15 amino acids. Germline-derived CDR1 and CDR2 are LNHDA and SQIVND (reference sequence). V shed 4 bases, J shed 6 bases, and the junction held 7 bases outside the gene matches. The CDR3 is CASSTTSGSRAEQYF. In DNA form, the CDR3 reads TGTGCCAGTAGTACGACTAGCGGGAGCCGCGCCGAGCAGTACTTC.

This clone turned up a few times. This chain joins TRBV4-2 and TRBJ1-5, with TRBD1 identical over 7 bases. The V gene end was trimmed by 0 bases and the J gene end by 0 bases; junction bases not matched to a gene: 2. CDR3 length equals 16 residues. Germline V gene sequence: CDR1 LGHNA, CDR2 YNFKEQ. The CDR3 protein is CASSQDGTDSNQPQHF. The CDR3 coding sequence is TGTGCCAGCAGCCAAGACGGGACAGATAGCAATCAGCCCCAGCATTTT.

For the CDR3, the DNA is TGCGCCAGCAGCCCTCCCCACCGAGCTGGGGCCAACGTCCTGACTTTC. The encoded protein is CASSPPHRAGANVLTF. This chain connects TRBV5-1 to TRBJ2-6; D not certain. Germline CDR1 and CDR2: SGHRS and YFSETQ. This CDR3 region has 16 residues. Trimming removed 4 bases at V and 2 bases at J, with 13 bases between.

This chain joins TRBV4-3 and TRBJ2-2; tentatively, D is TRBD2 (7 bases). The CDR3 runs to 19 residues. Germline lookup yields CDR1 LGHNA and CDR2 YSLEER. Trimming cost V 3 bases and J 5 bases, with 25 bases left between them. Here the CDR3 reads CASSHPQPGWGGGTGELFF. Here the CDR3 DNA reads TGCGCCAGCAGCCACCCGCAACCCGGTTGGGGGGGCGGAACCGGGGAGCTGTTTTTT.